These 24 T cell receptor beta chains came from one sample sequenced in a study of early T cells in non-severe SARS-CoV-2 infection. TCRdb re-called the 5' RACE reads through MiXCR, storing one row per CDR3 protein. Among about 64,000 distinct CDR3 sequences listed, around 4.7% were seen once. The sample comprised whole blood. These receptors were obtained from an adult who was a healthcare worker with PCR-confirmed SARS-CoV-2 infection or an uninfected control (not recorded which).

The sample holds many counts of this clonotype. The CDR3 protein is CSVPTPQGASGSNTEAFF. In nucleotides, the CDR3 is TGCAGCGTTCCCACTCCACAGGGGGCATCTGGCTCCAACACTGAAGCTTTCTTT. The rearrangement links TRBV29-1 to TRBJ1-1; 9 positions match TRBD1. CDR1 is SQVTM and CDR2 is ANQGSEA in the germline V gene. V lost 5 bases and J lost 2; bases outside the gene matches: 18. The CDR3 consists of 18 residues.

This clonotype came up many times. The rearrangement links TRBV5-1 to TRBJ2-7; D perhaps matches TRBD1 (6 bases). Trimming stripped 0 bases from V and 3 bases from J, with 16 bases between. The CDR3 covers 16 residues. Germline values: CDR1 SGHRS, CDR2 YFSETQ. CDR3 coding DNA: TGCGCCAGCAGCTTGGTGGGACAAGGGCGGTTCTACGAGCAGTACTTC. The encoded protein is CASSLVGQGRFYEQYF.

This clonotype was observed a handful of times. This CDR3 reads CACAPTRGNSYEQYF. The DNA of the CDR3 is TGTGCCTGCGCCCCAACCAGAGGGAACTCCTACGAGCAGTACTTC. V gene TRBV6-6 combines with J gene TRBJ2-7; maybe TRBD2 (5 bases). The germline V gene has CDR1 MNHNY and CDR2 SVGAGI (reference sequence). There are 15 residues in the CDR3. Trimming took 11 bases from V and 0 from J, leaving 20 bases between them.

In this sample, this clonotype turned up many times. The J gene is TRBJ1-6, the V gene TRBV2, with D perhaps TRBD1 (5 bases). This CDR3 comprises 17 residues. The V end was cut by 4 bases, the J end by 0 bases, with 13 bases between. Germline lookup yields CDR1 SNHLY and CDR2 FYNNEI. The CDR3 sequence is CASSGDGTSSYNSPLHF. The CDR3 bases are TGTGCCAGCAGTGGGGACGGAACAAGCTCCTATAATTCACCCCTCCACTTT.

V gene TRBV27 combines with J gene TRBJ2-3; D unclear. Trimming stripped 0 bases from V and 4 bases from J, with 14 bases between. CDR3 size: 16 residues. CDR1 and CDR2 from the germline V gene are MNHEY and SMNVEV (reference sequence). Here the CDR3 reads CASSLSASHIADTQYF. The CDR3 region has the DNA TGTGCCAGCAGTTTATCGGCTTCTCACATAGCAGATACGCAGTATTTT.

This clonotype was picked up a small number of times. The chain uses TRBV5-1 and TRBJ1-3, with TRBD1 as a possible D gene (5 bases). V dropped 5 bases and J dropped 6 bases, with 15 bases sitting between them. Germline values: CDR1 SGHRS, CDR2 YFSETQ. The CDR3 runs 14 residues. CDR3 amino acids: CASRPQELANTIYF. The CDR3 DNA reads as TGCGCCAGCAGACCACAGGAATTGGCAAACACCATATATTTT.

In this sample, this clonotype turned up many times. The genes are TRBV27 and TRBJ2-6, with 8 bases identical to TRBD1. The germline CDR1 and CDR2 sequences are MNHEY and SMNVEV (reference sequence). The CDR3 is 15 amino acids. The trim removed 6 bases at V and 4 bases at J, leaving 5 bases unmatched. The CDR3 sequence is CASSRTGTGANVLTF. The CDR3 DNA reads TGTGCCAGCAGCCGGACAGGGACCGGGGCCAACGTCCTGACTTTC.

This clonotype has ten or more counts. The chain carries TRBV23-1 and TRBJ2-5, with D maybe TRBD1 (6 bases). TRBV23-1 is classed as an ORF, of uncertain function. Between the trimmed V and J ends, which lost 4 bases and 0 bases, there was a span of 12 bases. The CDR3 loop spans 15 amino acids. The CDR3 loop reads CASSLQGRDQETQYF. The CDR3, as DNA: TGCGCCAGCAGTCTACAGGGCCGGGACCAAGAGACCCAGTACTTC.

This clonotype was detected only a few times. V usage is TRBV20-1 and J usage is TRBJ2-2; D unresolved. The CDR3 extends over 15 amino acids. Germline CDR1 reads DFQATT; CDR2 reads SNEGSKA (reference sequence). Trimming pared 2 bases from V and 1 base from J, leaving 11 bases between. The CDR3 here is CSARSGPVNTGELFF. The CDR3 DNA is TGCAGTGCTAGATCCGGGCCCGTGAACACCGGGGAGCTGTTTTTT.

J is TRBJ2-3 and V is TRBV7-2; 8 nucleotides match TRBD2. The CDR3 runs 15 residues. Unmatched junction bases numbered 6, after V lost 3 bases and J lost 4 bases. CDR1 SGHTA and CDR2 FQGNSA come from the germline V gene. CDR3 DNA: TGTGCCAGCAGCTTCAAAGCGGGAGACTCAGATACGCAGTATTTT. Its protein is CASSFKAGDSDTQYF.

This clonotype was observed a handful of times. This rearrangement joins TRBV18 to TRBJ2-3, with TRBD2 identical over 10 bases. The CDR3 totals 17 residues. The V gene's germline CDR1 is KGHSH and CDR2 LQKENI. With 2 bases clipped from V and 2 bases from J, the junction kept 7 bases outside the gene matches. The chain's CDR3 is CASSPSLTSGDTDTQYF. The CDR3 DNA is TGTGCCAGCTCACCATCCCTCACTAGCGGGGACACAGATACGCAGTATTTT.

In this sample, this clonotype turned up many times. The rearrangement uses TRBV3-1 and TRBJ2-7, with D possibly TRBD2 on 6 matching bases. In germline, CDR1 is LGHDT, CDR2 YNNKEL (reference sequence). The CDR3 is made up of 14 amino acids. V dropped 2 bases and J dropped 3 bases, with 11 bases sitting between them. For the CDR3, the DNA is TGTGCCAGCAGCCAAATTGGGGGAGGCTACGAGCAGTACTTC. Its translation: CASSQIGGGYEQYF.

This clonotype was seen ten or more times. The chain has TRBV27 and TRBJ1-5; D gene unclear. CDR1 MNHEY and CDR2 SMNVEV come from the germline V gene (reference sequence). V lost 5 bases and J 4 bases, leaving 18 bases between the germline ends. CDR3 length equals 16 residues. CDR3 DNA: TGTGCCAGCAGTCCCCACCCGGACCGGCCTAATCAGCCCCAGCATTTT. Translated: CASSPHPDRPNQPQHF.

The CDR3 region is CASIKDSTGELFF. The DNA for the CDR3 is TGTGCCAGCATCAAGGACAGCACCGGGGAGCTGTTTTTT. The chain couples TRBV12-3 or TRBV12-4 to TRBJ2-2; D is possibly TRBD1 (6 bases). V lost 7 bases and J 4 bases, leaving 10 bases between the germline ends. The CDR3 contains 13 residues.

This clonotype was counted a few times. J is TRBJ2-3 and V is TRBV20-1; 8 positions match TRBD1. Trimming cost V 3 bases and J 2 bases; bases outside gene matches: 10. The germline V gene encodes CDR1 DFQATT and CDR2 SNEGSKA (reference sequence). CDR3 length equals 16 residues. CDR3 DNA sequence: TGCAGTGCTAGGGGCCCAGGGCAGGGGGCCACAGATACGCAGTATTTT. This sequence encodes CSARGPGQGATDTQYF.

This clonotype occurred a few times. The chain uses TRBV7-2 and TRBJ2-2; 7 bases are shared with TRBD2. The CDR3 sequence is 16 residues long. Germline trimming cut 4 bases from V and 2 bases from J; bases unmatched to any gene: 7. CDR1 and CDR2 (germline): SGHTA, FQGNSA. CDR3 bases: TGTGCCAGCAGCTCCCGCCGGGGGGACAACACCGGGGAGCTGTTTTTT. It is translated as CASSSRRGDNTGELFF.

This clonotype was seen repeatedly, ten times or more. The chain uses TRBV5-4 and TRBJ2-3, with TRBD2 matching 7 bases. The CDR3 has 14 residues. From germline, CDR1 is SGHNT and CDR2 YYREEE (reference sequence). With V trimmed by 6 bases and J by 2 bases, 6 bases remained unmatched. CDR3 sequence: CASNKAGPTDTQYF. In DNA form, the CDR3 reads TGTGCCAGCAACAAAGCGGGACCCACAGATACGCAGTATTTT.

The V call is TRBV20-1, the J call TRBJ2-7, with 11 positions matching TRBD2. Trimming took 6 bases from V and 3 from J; bases not matched to a gene: 7. Germline assignment: CDR1 DFQATT and CDR2 SNEGSKA (reference sequence). CDR3 length: 14 amino acids. DNA for the CDR3: TGCAGTGCCCAACCCGGGACTAGCGGCTACGAGCAGTACTTC. It specifies CSAQPGTSGYEQYF.

This clonotype was observed many times. This chain links TRBV20-1 with TRBJ2-1; 14 positions match TRBD2. The ends lost 1 base at V and 7 bases at J; junction bases unmatched: 9. The CDR3 sequence is 17 residues long. CDR1 and CDR2 from the germline V gene are DFQATT and SNEGSKA (reference sequence). The CDR3 region is CSARVPGLAGVWNEQFF. The CDR3 DNA sequence: TGCAGTGCTAGAGTTCCGGGACTAGCGGGAGTGTGGAATGAGCAGTTCTTC.

This clonotype has ten or more counts. This chain joins TRBV7-6 and TRBJ2-1, with 9 bases fitting TRBD1. This CDR3 contains 17 residues. In germline, CDR1 is SGHVS, CDR2 FNYEAQ. J lost 8 bases, V lost 0 bases, and 11 bases had no gene match. The CDR3 bases are TGTGCCAGCAGCTTAGCTTCAGGGACAGGGATTTGGGATGAGCAGTTCTTC. It encodes CASSLASGTGIWDEQFF. Full variable domain (remainder filled in from reference TRBV7-6 and TRBJ2-1): GAGVSQSPRYKVTKRGQDVALRCDPISGHVSLYWYRQALGQGPEFLTYFNYEAQQDKSGLPNDRFSAERPEGSISTLTIQRTEQRDSAMYRCASSLASGTGIWDEQFFGPGTRLTVL.

This clonotype showed up many times. The gene calls are TRBV6-2 or TRBV6-3 and TRBJ1-3; D is ambiguous. V was shortened by 0 bases and J by 3 bases, with 9 bases between the two germline ends. Germline V gene lookup returns CDR1 MNHEY and CDR2 SVGEGT. The length of the CDR3 is 15 residues. CDR3 sequence: CASSYSSWLGNTIYF. The CDR3 DNA reads as TGTGCCAGCAGTTACTCGTCTTGGCTTGGAAACACCATATATTTT.

The chain employs TRBV7-2 and TRBJ1-5, with D possibly matching TRBD1 (6 bases). CDR1 and CDR2 from the germline V gene are SGHTA and FQGNSA. V lost 0 bases to trimming and J lost 2 bases, with 8 bases between them. CDR3 length: 15 amino acids. This chain's CDR3 is CASSLATGRNQPQHF. The CDR3, as DNA: TGTGCCAGCAGCTTAGCAACAGGGCGCAATCAGCCCCAGCATTTT.

Ten or more counts support this clonotype. The genes are TRBV10-1 and TRBJ1-1, with a weak D call TRBD1 (5 bases). This CDR3 has 13 amino acids. CDR1 is WNHNN and CDR2 is SYGVQD in the germline V gene (reference sequence). V was cut by 6 bases and J by 8 bases, with 16 bases left in between. This CDR3 reads CASSPGLAREAFF. As DNA, the CDR3 is TGCGCCAGCAGCCCGGGACTCGCAAGGGAAGCTTTCTTT.

This clonotype appeared many times. V and J are TRBV12-3 or TRBV12-4 and TRBJ2-3, with D possibly being TRBD2 (6 bases). The CDR3 is 15 amino acids. Between the trimmed V and J ends, which lost 7 bases and 2 bases, there was a span of 16 bases. The CDR3 protein is CASMGSAGPTDTQYF. The DNA for the CDR3 is TGTGCCAGCATGGGGTCGGCGGGGCCCACAGATACGCAGTATTTT.